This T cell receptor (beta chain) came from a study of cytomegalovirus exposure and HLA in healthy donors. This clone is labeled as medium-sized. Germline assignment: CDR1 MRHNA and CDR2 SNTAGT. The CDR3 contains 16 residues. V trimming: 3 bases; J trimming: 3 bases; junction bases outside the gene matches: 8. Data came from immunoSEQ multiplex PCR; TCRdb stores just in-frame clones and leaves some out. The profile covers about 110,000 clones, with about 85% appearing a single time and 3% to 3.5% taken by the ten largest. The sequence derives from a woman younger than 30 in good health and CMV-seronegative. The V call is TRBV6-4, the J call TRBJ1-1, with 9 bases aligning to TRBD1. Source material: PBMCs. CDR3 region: CASSEHPTGGHTEAFF. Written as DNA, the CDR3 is TGTGCCAGCAGTGAACATCCGACAGGGGGGCACACTGAAGCTTTCTTT.